This TCR beta chain was observed in a study of T cells in localized non-small cell lung cancer. In regard to this clone: No antigen is known for it.

Sequenced by immunoSEQ multiplex PCR; TCRdb stores in-frame clones only, minus some. The sample carries more than 100,000 clones, 80% to 90% recorded once. Study-wide points: Researchers found a median around 59 of the top 100 tumor clones in adjacent lung. Heterogeneity cannot be ruled out, as sequencing used one tumor region only.

This CDR3 is 14 amino acids long. Germline-derived CDR1 and CDR2 are MNHEY and SMNVEV (reference sequence). Trimming pared 3 bases from V and 7 bases from J, leaving 15 bases between. The sample was peripheral blood, taken before any cancer treatment. J is TRBJ1-2 and V is TRBV27; D may be TRBD1 (6 bases). The TCR was taken from a female donor aged 60 or older with stage I lung adenocarcinoma. In nucleotides, the CDR3 is TGTGCCAGCAGTTTGGCAGGGGCCGGGGGTGGCTACACCTTC. It specifies CASSLAGAGGGYTF.